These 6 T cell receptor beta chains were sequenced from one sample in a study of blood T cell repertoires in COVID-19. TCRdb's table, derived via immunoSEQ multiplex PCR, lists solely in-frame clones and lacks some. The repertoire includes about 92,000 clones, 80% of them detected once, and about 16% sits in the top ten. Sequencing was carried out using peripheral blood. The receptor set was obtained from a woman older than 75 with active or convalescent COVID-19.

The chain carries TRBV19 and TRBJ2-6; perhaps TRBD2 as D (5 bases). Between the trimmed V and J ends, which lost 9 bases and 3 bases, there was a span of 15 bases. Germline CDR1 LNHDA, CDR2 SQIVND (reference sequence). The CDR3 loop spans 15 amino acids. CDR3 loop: CASGLRAGGANVLTF. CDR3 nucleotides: TGTGCCAGCGGCTTGCGGGCGGGTGGGGCCAACGTCCTGACTTTC.

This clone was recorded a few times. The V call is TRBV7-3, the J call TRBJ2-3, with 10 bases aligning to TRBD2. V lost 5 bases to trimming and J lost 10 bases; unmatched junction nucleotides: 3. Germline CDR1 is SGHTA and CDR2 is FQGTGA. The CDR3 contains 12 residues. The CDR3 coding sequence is TGTGCCAGCAGCCCCGGGACTAGCGCGCAGTATTTT. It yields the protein CASSPGTSAQYF.

The CDR3, as DNA: TGTGCCAGCAGTTACTCAGTGAGAGATACGCAGTATTTT. Its protein is CASSYSVRDTQYF. This chain uses TRBV6-5 with TRBJ2-3, with D hard to call. V was shortened by 0 bases and J by 5 bases, with 6 bases between the two germline ends. The germline gives CDR1 MNHEY, CDR2 SVGAGI. This CDR3 has 13 residues.

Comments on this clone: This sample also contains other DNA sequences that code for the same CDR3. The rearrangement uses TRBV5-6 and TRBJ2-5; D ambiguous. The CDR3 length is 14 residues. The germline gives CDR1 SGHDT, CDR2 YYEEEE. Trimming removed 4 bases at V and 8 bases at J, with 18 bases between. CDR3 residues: CASSPLVPEETQYF. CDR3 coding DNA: TGTGCCAGCAGCCCTCTAGTCCCCGAGGAAACCCAGTACTTC. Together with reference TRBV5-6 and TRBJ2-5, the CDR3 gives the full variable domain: DAGVTQSPTHLIKTRGQQVTLRCSPKSGHDTVSWYQQALGQGPQFIFQYYEEEERQRGNFPDRFSGHQFPNYSSELNVNALLLGDSALYLCASSPLVPEETQYFGPGTRLLVL.

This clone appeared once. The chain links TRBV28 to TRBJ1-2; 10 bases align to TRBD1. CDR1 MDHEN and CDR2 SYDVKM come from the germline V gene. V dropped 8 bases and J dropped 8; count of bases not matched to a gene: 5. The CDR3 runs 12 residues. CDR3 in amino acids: CASDRGRVGYTF. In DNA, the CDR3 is TGTGCCAGCGACAGGGGGCGGGTAGGCTACACCTTC.

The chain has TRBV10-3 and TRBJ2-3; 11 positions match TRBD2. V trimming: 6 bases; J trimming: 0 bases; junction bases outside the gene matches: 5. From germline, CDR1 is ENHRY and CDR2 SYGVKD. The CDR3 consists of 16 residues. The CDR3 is CAIRGTSGASTDTQYF. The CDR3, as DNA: TGTGCCATCAGAGGGACTAGCGGAGCTAGCACAGATACGCAGTATTTT.